These 26 T cell receptor beta chains share one sample of origin, sequenced in a study of cytomegalovirus exposure and HLA in healthy donors. Primers: 60 Vbeta forward and 13 Jbeta reverse. Libraries were prepared by immunoSEQ multiplex PCR; TCRdb keeps only in-frame clonotypes and omits some of them. The sample has a few hundred thousand clones, around 90% seen once; the top ten hold 1.5% to 2%. The sequencing input was PBMCs. These receptors were taken from a girl aged 2-10 years in good health and CMV-seronegative.

This chain joins TRBV19 and TRBJ1-3, with no clear D. The V and J ends lost 10 bases and 0 bases respectively, with 10 bases between them. The V gene's germline CDR1 is LNHDA and CDR2 SQIVND (reference sequence). CDR3 length: 13 residues. CDR3 DNA: TGTGCCACCAGACTGAACTCTGGAAACACCATATATTTT. This gives the protein CATRLNSGNTIYF. Full variable domain (remainder filled in from reference TRBV19 and TRBJ1-3): DGGITQSPKYLFRKEGQNVTLSCEQNLNHDAMYWYRQDPGQGLRLIYYSQIVNDFQKGDIAEGYSVSREKKESFPLTVTSAQKNPTAFYLCATRLNSGNTIYFGEGSWLTVV.

The rearrangement joins TRBV30 to TRBJ2-7, with TRBD1 matching over 7 bases. This CDR3 region has 15 residues. The germline V gene has CDR1 GTSNPN and CDR2 SVGIG (reference sequence). V lost 0 bases, J lost 3 bases, and 8 bases stayed unmatched. Here the CDR3 reads CAWSVRYGDSYEQYF. As DNA, the CDR3 is TGTGCCTGGAGTGTACGATATGGGGACAGCTACGAGCAGTACTTC.

This chain connects TRBV10-3 to TRBJ2-1, with TRBD2 matching over 8 bases. The CDR3 contains 14 residues. CDR1 and CDR2 from the germline V gene are ENHRY and SYGVKD. The ends lost 6 bases at V and 5 bases at J; junction bases unmatched: 6. The CDR3 sequence: CAIRSREGNNEQFF. CDR3 nucleotide sequence: TGTGCCATCAGAAGCCGGGAGGGGAACAATGAGCAGTTCTTC.

This clone was seen only once. The genes are TRBV6-1 and TRBJ2-1, with 9 bases matching TRBD2. V dropped 4 bases and J dropped 2; count of bases not matched to a gene: 6. There are 16 residues in the CDR3. CDR1 MNHNS and CDR2 SASEGT come from the germline V gene. The CDR3 nucleotides read TGTGCCAGCAGTGCTCTAGCGGGGCTGCCCTACAATGAGCAGTTCTTC. Translating gives CASSALAGLPYNEQFF.

The chain employs TRBV5-1 and TRBJ2-5, with unresolved D. The germline CDR1 and CDR2 sequences are SGHRS and YFSETQ. The CDR3 is 14 amino acids. V lost 0 bases, J lost 1 base, and 7 bases lay in between. CDR3 protein: CASSLGASQETQYF. In nucleotides, the CDR3 is TGCGCCAGCAGCTTGGGGGCATCCCAAGAGACCCAGTACTTC.

The rearrangement links TRBV15 to TRBJ2-6, with TRBD2 matching 10 bases. Germline V CDR1 and CDR2: LNHNV, YYDKDF (reference sequence). This CDR3 spans 16 amino acids. With V trimmed by 5 bases and J by 2 bases, 3 bases remained unmatched. The CDR3: CATSLLAGAGANVLTF. The CDR3 bases are TGTGCCACCAGCCTGCTAGCGGGAGCTGGGGCCAACGTCCTGACTTTC.

This clone was seen a single time. The chain has TRBV5-1 and TRBJ2-2; possibly TRBD2 for D (5 bases). CDR1 is SGHRS and CDR2 is YFSETQ in the germline V gene. This CDR3 has 15 amino acids. V shed 4 bases and J shed 1 base, with 11 bases lying between them. CDR3 DNA sequence: TGCGCCAGCAGCCAAGGGAGTCTGAACACCGGGGAGCTGTTTTTT. It yields the protein CASSQGSLNTGELFF.

The chain combines TRBV27 with TRBJ1-1; 8 nucleotides match TRBD1. The CDR3 is made up of 14 amino acids. Germline loops: CDR1 MNHEY, CDR2 SMNVEV (reference sequence). Trimming took 6 bases from V and 1 from J; bases not matched to a gene: 4. This CDR3 is CASRLQGGNTEAFF. In DNA form, the CDR3 reads TGTGCCAGCAGATTACAGGGGGGGAACACTGAAGCTTTCTTT.

V and J are TRBV11-2 and TRBJ1-6, with a weak D call TRBD1 (5 bases). Trimming removed 5 bases at V and 4 bases at J, with 12 bases between. The germline V gene has CDR1 SGHAT and CDR2 FQNNGV. This CDR3 is built from 15 residues. CDR3 amino acids: CASSPGDSYNSPLHF. CDR3 nucleotide sequence: TGTGCCAGCAGCCCGGGGGACTCATATAATTCACCCCTCCACTTT.

The chain has TRBV5-1 and TRBJ1-1, with TRBD1 matching over 7 bases. The CDR3 totals 13 residues. V shed 3 bases, J shed 5 bases, and the junction held 4 bases outside the gene matches. The germline CDR1 and CDR2 sequences are SGHRS and YFSETQ. The CDR3 is CASSSHRGTEAFF. The CDR3 DNA is TGCGCCAGCAGCTCGCACAGGGGAACTGAAGCTTTCTTT.

J is TRBJ1-5 and V is TRBV6-6, with 7 bases that match TRBD1. The CDR3 consists of 14 residues. CDR1 MNHNY and CDR2 SVGAGI come from the germline V gene (reference sequence). The J segment lost 2 bases and the V segment lost 6 bases, leaving 4 bases of the junction unmatched. CDR3 sequence: CASRTTGGNQPQHF. DNA for the CDR3: TGTGCCAGCAGAACCACAGGGGGCAATCAGCCCCAGCATTTT.

The CDR3 DNA reads as TGTGCCAGCAGTCCTAATAAGCGGGTCGGGGGAGATACGCAGTATTTT. Translating it yields CASSPNKRVGGDTQYF. V and J are TRBV2 and TRBJ2-3, with D possibly matching TRBD2 (6 bases). V lost 5 bases and J 5 bases, leaving 20 bases between the germline ends. The CDR3 runs 16 residues. From germline, CDR1 is SNHLY and CDR2 FYNNEI.

The chain joins TRBV11-2 to TRBJ2-1; tentative D call: TRBD2 (5 bases). The V gene's germline CDR1 is SGHAT and CDR2 FQNNGV. Trimming took off 5 bases at V and 5 bases at J, with 16 bases between the two ends. CDR3 length: 15 residues. The DNA for the CDR3 is TGTGCCAGCAGCCCCCGCCGGGGTCGGGACAATGAGCAGTTCTTC. It yields the protein CASSPRRGRDNEQFF.

The chain uses TRBV5-8 and TRBJ1-5; D remains unclear. Germline values: CDR1 SGHTS, CDR2 YDEGEE. V shed 6 bases and J shed 5 bases, with 15 bases lying between them. The CDR3 is made up of 14 amino acids. The CDR3: CASIPGRIDQPQHF. CDR3 in DNA: TGTGCCAGCATCCCGGGTCGTATCGATCAGCCCCAGCATTTT.

This chain connects TRBV7-2 to TRBJ1-1; TRBD1 agrees at 7 bases. Germline V gives CDR1 SGHTA, CDR2 FQGNSA. With V trimmed by 6 bases and J by 6 bases, 7 bases remained unmatched. This CDR3 is 13 amino acids long. This CDR3 is CASRKTGFAEAFF. CDR3 DNA: TGTGCCAGCAGAAAGACAGGGTTCGCTGAAGCTTTCTTT.

J is TRBJ2-5 and V is TRBV7-8; TRBD1 matches at 7 bases. The tail of the sequence fits TRBJ2-7 better, so the J call may be wrong. The CDR3 sequence is 13 residues long. The germline CDR1 and CDR2 sequences are SGHVS and FQNEAQ. In DNA, the CDR3 is TGTGCCACCAACAAACAGGGGTCCTACGAGCAGTACTTC. This codes for CATNKQGSYEQYF.

The V and J genes are TRBV19 and TRBJ1-1; 8 bases align to TRBD1. CDR1 is LNHDA, CDR2 SQIVND, per germline (reference sequence). This CDR3 contains 15 residues. The junction had 14 bases not matched to a gene; V was cut back by 9 bases and J by 5 bases. CDR3: CASQGQGRPGTEAFF. In nucleotides, the CDR3 is TGTGCCAGCCAAGGACAGGGCCGTCCGGGGACTGAAGCTTTCTTT.

The rearrangement uses TRBV5-4 and TRBJ2-3; D gene uncertain. This CDR3 region has 15 residues. V lost 2 bases and J 2 bases, leaving 12 bases between the germline ends. Germline V gene lookup returns CDR1 SGHNT and CDR2 YYREEE (reference sequence). CDR3 sequence (DNA): TGTGCCAGCAGCTTTTTCGGTGACTTCACAGATACGCAGTATTTT. It specifies CASSFFGDFTDTQYF. The full variable domain, rest sourced from reference TRBV5-4 and TRBJ2-3, is ETGVTQSPTHLIKTRGQQVTLRCSSQSGHNTVSWYQQALGQGPQFIFQYYREEENGRGNFPPRFSGLQFPNYSSELNVNALELDDSALYLCASSFFGDFTDTQYFGPGTRLTVL.

This chain uses TRBV18 with TRBJ2-7; 9 bases fit TRBD2. Germline V CDR1 and CDR2: KGHSH, LQKENI. V shed 3 bases and J 2 bases; nucleotides not matched to a gene: 8. The CDR3 extends over 16 amino acids. The CDR3 protein is CASSPAAGGLPYEQYF. In DNA, the CDR3 is TGTGCCAGCTCACCCGCAGCGGGGGGCCTCCCCTACGAGCAGTACTTC.

This chain links TRBV6-6 with TRBJ2-7; 11 nucleotides line up with TRBD2. V shed 6 bases, J shed 4 bases, and the junction held 5 bases outside the gene matches. Germline CDR1 and CDR2: MNHNY and SVGAGI (reference sequence). This CDR3 contains 14 residues. The CDR3 loop reads CASRSGTSGYEQYF. CDR3 in DNA: TGTGCCAGCAGATCCGGGACTAGCGGTTACGAGCAGTACTTC.

The rearrangement joins TRBV21-1 to TRBJ1-6; the table's D call, TRBD1, has no DNA check behind it. TRBV21-1 is listed as a pseudogene. This CDR3 has 13 residues. This CDR3 is CASLGHYNSPLHF. The CDR3 nucleotides are TGTGCCAGCCTTGGACACTATAATTCACCCCTCCACTTT.

This chain uses TRBV11-2 with TRBJ2-2; 13 nucleotides agree with TRBD2. The V segment lost 4 bases and the J segment 5 bases; nucleotides outside the gene matches: 7. In germline, CDR1 is SGHAT, CDR2 FQNNGV. The CDR3 consists of 17 residues. The CDR3 nucleotides are TGTGCCAGCAGCTCCGGGGGACTAGCGGGATATACCGGGGAGCTGTTTTTT. Translation: CASSSGGLAGYTGELFF.

J is TRBJ1-6 and V is TRBV6-1, with a weak D call TRBD1 (6 bases). V lost 7 bases, J lost 5 bases, and 9 bases lay in between. This CDR3 has 13 amino acids. The germline V gene encodes CDR1 MNHNS and CDR2 SASEGT. CDR3 sequence reads: CASTRGHNSPLHF. The CDR3 nucleotides read TGTGCCAGCACCAGGGGACATAATTCACCCCTCCACTTT.

The chain has TRBV19 and TRBJ1-5; possibly TRBD1 for D (6 bases). The V end was cut by 7 bases, the J end by 1 base, with 14 bases between. Looked up from germline, CDR1 is LNHDA and CDR2 is SQIVND (reference sequence). CDR3 length: 15 residues. The chain's CDR3 is CASTRKGVSNQPQHF. Here the CDR3 DNA reads TGTGCCAGTACCCGAAAGGGGGTGAGCAATCAGCCCCAGCATTTT. Looking up the rest from reference TRBV19 and TRBJ1-5 gives the full variable domain: DGGITQSPKYLFRKEGQNVTLSCEQNLNHDAMYWYRQDPGQGLRLIYYSQIVNDFQKGDIAEGYSVSREKKESFPLTVTSAQKNPTAFYLCASTRKGVSNQPQHFGDGTRLSIL.

The J gene is TRBJ2-5, the V gene TRBV5-4; TRBD1 might be the D (5 bases). The V end lost 1 base, the J end lost 4 bases, and 8 bases lay between the germline ends. CDR3 length equals 13 residues. Germline-derived CDR1 and CDR2 are SGHNT and YYREEE (reference sequence). CDR3 bases: TGTGCCAGCAGCTTGCAGGGCCCAGAGACCCAGTACTTC. It translates to CASSLQGPETQYF.

This clone has just a few counts. The V gene is TRBV12-2, the J gene TRBJ2-7; whether TRBD2, the table's D call, matches the DNA was not checked. TRBV12-2 corresponds to a pseudogene. The CDR3 covers 16 residues. The CDR3 protein is CASRSGRAGSFYEQYF. The CDR3 region has the DNA TGTGCAAGTCGCTCCGGTCGGGCGGGCTCCTTCTACGAGCAGTACTTC.